A selection of T cell receptor beta chains follows, all from one sample in a study of blood T cell repertoires in COVID-19. Profiled with immunoSEQ multiplex PCR; TCRdb holds only in-frame clones, not every one. The data hold some 120,000 clones, with approximately 84% observed a single time. Input material: peripheral blood. Every receptor here comes from a woman aged 50 to 60 who had recovered from COVID-19. The CDR3 runs from the conserved cysteine through the conserved F or W. D genes are given only for firm matches. Some rows mark clone size as missing; the rest say once, few, many or name a class of expanded clone.

cdr3_aa cdr3_nt j_call v_call clone_size d_call cdr3_length
CASSPTGAEGANVLTF TGTGCCAGCAGTCCGACAGGGGCGGAAGGGGCCAACGTCCTGACTTTC TRBJ2-6 TRBV6-2/TRBV6-3 . TRBD1 16
CASSFLGTIEETQYF TGTGCCAGCAGCTTCCTAGGAACTATCGAAGAGACCCAGTACTTC TRBJ2-5 TRBV7-6 . . 15
CATSRDLQGYEQYF TGTGCCACCAGCAGGGATCTACAGGGCTACGAGCAGTACTTC TRBJ2-7 TRBV15 . . 14
CASSLTDRGNEQFF TGTGCCAGCAGCTTAACGGACAGAGGCAATGAGCAGTTCTTC TRBJ2-1 TRBV7-9 once . 14
CAISAAGGVEQYF TGTGCCATCAGTGCTGCGGGAGGCGTCGAGCAGTACTTC TRBJ2-7 TRBV10-3 . TRBD2 13
CASSSFTRDRSRTQYF TGTGCCAGCAGCTCCTTTACCAGGGACAGGAGTAGGACCCAGTACTTC TRBJ2-5 TRBV13 . TRBD1 16
CASSGNRLAGEETQYF TGTGCCAGCAGTGGTAATCGACTAGCGGGGGAAGAGACCCAGTACTTC TRBJ2-5 TRBV6-1 . TRBD2 16
CASSVGRDSYEQYF TGTGCCAGCAGTGTCGGGAGGGACTCCTACGAGCAGTACTTC TRBJ2-7 TRBV7-9 . TRBD2 14
CASSVATGREGSGNTIYF TGTGCCAGCAGCGTAGCTACGGGCAGGGAAGGCTCTGGAAACACCATATATTTT TRBJ1-3 TRBV9 . . 18
CASSTNRGWQETQYF TGTGCCAGCAGCACGAACAGGGGGTGGCAAGAGACCCAGTACTTC TRBJ2-5 TRBV5-4 . TRBD1 15
CASSAGEGRNYGYTF TGTGCCAGCAGTGCGGGAGAGGGTCGGAACTATGGCTACACCTTC TRBJ1-2 TRBV6-4 few . 15
CASSWTEHEQYF TGTGCCAGCAGTTGGACTGAACACGAGCAGTACTTC TRBJ2-7 TRBV12-3/TRBV12-4 . . 12
CASSPGQFYGYTF TGTGCCAGCAGCCCAGGACAATTCTATGGCTACACCTTC TRBJ1-2 TRBV28 . . 13
CASSQEWGGEQFF TGCGCCAGCAGCCAAGAATGGGGGGGTGAGCAGTTCTTC TRBJ2-1 TRBV4-3 . TRBD2 13
CASSLVLAYEQYF TGTGCCAGCAGCTTAGTACTAGCCTACGAGCAGTACTTC TRBJ2-7 TRBV11-2 . . 13
CASSLRETSGNTGELFF TGTGCCAGCAGCCTAAGAGAGACTAGCGGGAACACCGGGGAGCTGTTTTTT TRBJ2-2 TRBV5-6 . TRBD2 17
CASSEQGYTEAFF TGTGCCAGCAGTGAACAGGGCTACACTGAAGCTTTCTTT TRBJ1-1 TRBV6-1 once . 13
CASSPPTGDNEQFF TGCGCCAGCAGCCCCCCGACAGGGGACAATGAGCAGTTCTTC TRBJ2-1 TRBV5-1 many TRBD1 14
CATSTRQGRYSPLHF TGTGCCACCAGCACCAGACAGGGGCGGTATTCACCCCTCCACTTT TRBJ1-6 TRBV15 . TRBD1 15
CASSLFAGLTEAFF TGTGCCAGCAGCTTATTCGCAGGGCTCACTGAAGCTTTCTTT TRBJ1-1 TRBV7-2 once . 14
CATSRRRDTFNSPLHF TGTGCCACCAGCAGGCGCCGGGACACTTTTAATTCACCCCTCCACTTT TRBJ1-6 TRBV15 . . 16
CASSMGGDRETQYF TGTGCCAGTAGTATGGGAGGGGACCGGGAGACCCAGTACTTC TRBJ2-5 TRBV19 . TRBD2 14
CASSPGSGGLNIQYF TGCGCCAGCAGCCCGGGGAGCGGGGGGTTAAACATTCAGTACTTC TRBJ2-4 TRBV5-1 . TRBD2 15
CASSVLSYGYTF TGTGCCAGCAGCGTCCTTAGCTATGGCTACACCTTC TRBJ1-2 TRBV5-8 . . 12
CASSAARSGRAVRTDTQYF TGTGCCAGCAGCGCGGCTCGAAGCGGGAGGGCCGTTCGCACAGATACGCAGTATTTT TRBJ2-3 TRBV7-8 . TRBD2 19
CAWSLDRGTEAFF TGTGCCTGGAGTTTGGACAGGGGCACTGAAGCTTTCTTT TRBJ1-1 TRBV30 once TRBD1 13
CASSLDRGPSYEQYF TGTGCCAGCAGCTTAGACAGGGGGCCTTCCTACGAGCAGTACTTC TRBJ2-7 TRBV7-2 . TRBD1 15
CASSQVFNPDRNYGYTF TGTGCCAGCAGCCAAGTATTCAATCCGGACAGGAACTATGGCTACACCTTC TRBJ1-2 TRBV4-2 . TRBD1 17
CASSRLPGLADYEQYF TGTGCCAGCTCACGCCTTCCGGGACTAGCGGACTACGAGCAGTACTTC TRBJ2-7 TRBV18 . TRBD2 16
CASSLGVSRDWGNTIYF TGCGCCAGCAGCTTGGGCGTTTCGAGGGATTGGGGAAACACCATATATTTT TRBJ1-3 TRBV5-1 few . 17
CASSYNVAREGIGNQPQHF TGTGCCAGCAGTTACAACGTCGCCAGGGAGGGAATTGGCAATCAGCCCCAGCATTTT TRBJ1-5 TRBV6-2/TRBV6-3 . . 19
CASSGPAGRAGYGYTF TGTGCCAGCAGTGGCCCCGCGGGGAGGGCCGGCTATGGCTACACCTTC TRBJ1-2 TRBV27 . . 16
CASTIGVGVAYEQYF TGTGCCAGCACCATTGGGGTCGGGGTAGCCTACGAGCAGTACTTC TRBJ2-7 TRBV5-8 . . 15
CAKASLVGVPKNIQYF TGTGCCAAGGCCAGCCTGGTAGGGGTACCCAAAAACATTCAGTACTTC TRBJ2-4 TRBV6-4 few . 16
CASRPGLAGSSTDTQYF TGCGCCAGCAGACCGGGACTAGCGGGCTCAAGCACAGATACGCAGTATTTT TRBJ2-3 TRBV5-1 . TRBD2 17
CSVGNGGTAQETQYF TGCAGCGTGGGGAACGGCGGGACAGCACAAGAGACCCAGTACTTC TRBJ2-5 TRBV29-1 few . 15
CASSLSGSSYNEQFF TGTGCCAGCAGTCTTAGCGGGAGCTCCTACAATGAGCAGTTCTTC TRBJ2-1 TRBV6-5 . TRBD2 15
CASISHPVEETQYF TGTGCCAGCATCTCGCACCCCGTAGAAGAGACCCAGTACTTC TRBJ2-5 TRBV5-4 . . 14
CASSGQFNEKLFF TGTGCCAGCAGTGGCCAGTTTAATGAAAAACTGTTTTTT TRBJ1-4 TRBV2 few . 13
CGTRRDLNTEAFF TGTGGCACCCGTCGGGACTTAAACACTGAAGCTTTCTTT TRBJ1-1 TRBV10-3 . . 13
CASSFNLAGGYNEQFF TGTGCCAGCAGCTTCAACTTAGCGGGAGGTTACAATGAGCAGTTCTTC TRBJ2-1 TRBV3-1/TRBV3-2 . TRBD2 16
CASSKDRGWYEQYF TGTGCCAGTAGCAAAGACAGGGGATGGTACGAGCAGTACTTC TRBJ2-7 TRBV19 once TRBD1 14
CASSPSGSSGETQYF TGCGCCAGCAGCCCTAGCGGGAGTAGTGGAGAGACCCAGTACTTC TRBJ2-5 TRBV5-1 . TRBD2 15
CAWLTGGGETQYF TGTGCCTGGTTAACCGGGGGTGGGGAGACCCAGTACTTC TRBJ2-5 TRBV30 . . 13
CASSPREVRVHEQYF TGTGCCAGCAGCCCACGGGAGGTACGCGTCCACGAGCAGTACTTC TRBJ2-7 TRBV21-1 . . 15
CASSESQGGSNYGYTF TGTGCCAGCAGCGAGTCCCAAGGCGGAAGTAACTATGGCTACACCTTC TRBJ1-2 TRBV9 once . 16
CASSENRAYGYTF TGTGCCAGCAGCGAAAACAGGGCGTATGGCTACACCTTC TRBJ1-2 TRBV13 . . 13
CASSPTDRAVETQYF TGTGCCAGCAGCCCCACGGACAGGGCCGTGGAGACCCAGTACTTC TRBJ2-5 TRBV9 . TRBD1 15
CASSGRDRGPDTEAFF TGTGCCAGCAGCGGACGGGACAGGGGGCCGGACACTGAAGCTTTCTTT TRBJ1-1 TRBV3-1/TRBV3-2 . TRBD1 16
CASSQVGVTTEAFF TGCGCCAGCAGCCAAGTCGGGGTTACCACTGAAGCTTTCTTT TRBJ1-1 TRBV4-1 few . 14
CARGPLAGGLHEQFF TGTGCCAGAGGACCACTAGCGGGGGGGCTCCATGAGCAGTTCTTC TRBJ2-1 TRBV5-8 . TRBD2 15
CASNPGQGNYGYTF TGTGCCAGCAACCCGGGACAGGGGAATTATGGCTACACCTTC TRBJ1-2 TRBV2 . TRBD1 14
CACVRGSQNTQYF TGTGCCTGTGTTAGAGGTAGTCAAAATACGCAGTATTTT TRBJ2-3 TRBV30 . . 13
CASSVRTGETQYF TGTGCCAGCAGCGTGCGGACAGGCGAGACCCAGTACTTC TRBJ2-5 TRBV9 . TRBD1 13